This TCR beta chain was profiled in a study of shared clonotypes between healthy human individuals. Broader study findings: With a few donors compared, around 4.7% of naive CD4 clonotypes were shared. Relative to clonotypes present in all four donors, those not shared had lower generation probabilities.

A remark on this clone: Antigen specificity is unknown.

Profiling relied on immunoSEQ multiplex PCR, and the TCRdb table lists in-frame clones only, not all of them. The sample gives about 1.5 million clones, 95% to 99% of which show up once; 0.4% to 0.45% is in the top ten. This CDR3 spans 16 amino acids. Germline-derived CDR1 and CDR2 are SGHDT and YYEEEE. V shed 2 bases, J shed 4 bases, and the junction held 8 bases outside the gene matches. A CD45RA+ naive subset and a CD45RA-negative memory subset were split from CD4+ cells. This chain uses TRBV5-6 with TRBJ1-2; TRBD1 matches at 10 bases. The sequenced sample was naive CD4+ T cells sorted from blood. Subset: CD45RA+ positively selected. This receptor was obtained from a man aged 25-45 years in good health. The CDR3 loop reads CASSLLLDRGSYGYTF. CDR3 DNA: TGTGCCAGCAGCTTATTGTTGGACAGGGGGTCCTATGGCTACACCTTC.